This T cell receptor beta chain was identified in a study of a mutant IDH1 vaccine in newly diagnosed glioma. Across the study: Eight vaccinations reached patients in weeks 1, 3, 5, 7, 11, 15, 19 and 23. Study observations and caveats: Most patients, 85% to 95%, showed vaccine-induced immune responses. Pseudoprogression seemingly bore no relation to changes in top peripheral T cell clonotypes.

V lost 7 bases and J lost 6, with 13 bases in between. Germline loops: CDR1 SGHRS, CDR2 YFSETQ. The length of the CDR3 is 13 residues. About this clone itself: The target antigen is unknown.

Specified time point: week 23, last vaccination. Each vaccine dose was 300 ug of mutant IDH1 20-mer peptide, with topical imiquimod. Clones were read by immunoSEQ multiplex PCR, and TCRdb kept only the in-frame ones, dropping some. This table has about 60,000 clones, 84% appearing once. The chain links TRBV5-1 to TRBJ1-4; a possible D gene is TRBD1 (5 bases). The TCR sequence derives from a man aged 18-30 years with glioma. The source material was PBMCs, sampled from a glioma patient whose treatment included an IDH1 peptide vaccine. CDR3 sequence: CASHRDGYEKLFF. CDR3 nucleotides: TGCGCCAGCCACCGGGACGGCTATGAAAAACTGTTTTTT.